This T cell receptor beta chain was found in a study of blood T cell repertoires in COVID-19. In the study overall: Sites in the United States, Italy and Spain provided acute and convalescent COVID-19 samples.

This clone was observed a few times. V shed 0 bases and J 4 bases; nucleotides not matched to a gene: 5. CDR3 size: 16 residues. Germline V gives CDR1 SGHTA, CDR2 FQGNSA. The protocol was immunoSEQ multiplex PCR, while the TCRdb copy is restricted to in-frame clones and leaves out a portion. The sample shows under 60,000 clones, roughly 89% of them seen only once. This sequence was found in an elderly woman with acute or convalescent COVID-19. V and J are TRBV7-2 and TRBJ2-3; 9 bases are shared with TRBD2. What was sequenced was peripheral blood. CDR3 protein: CASSLAASGVADTQYF. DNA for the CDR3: TGTGCCAGCAGCTTAGCGGCTAGCGGGGTCGCAGATACGCAGTATTTT.